The T cell receptor beta chain described here comes from a study of T cell responses to AZD1222 COVID-19 vaccine. Study information: Pooled samples include second doses given at about 4 or 12 weeks.

Method: immunoSEQ multiplex PCR; TCRdb's copy keeps in-frame clones and lacks some. This repertoire shows more than 95,000 clones, more than 70% found once; its top ten account for less than 11%. To note about this clone: What it recognizes is unknown.

Broader study findings: When two AZD1222 doses had been given, Spike-specific TCR breadth and depth rose. Donors, mostly white British, included more females; clonal diversity was possibly underestimated.

Germline CDR1 is SEHNR and CDR2 is FQNEAQ (reference sequence). The CDR3 contains 18 residues. J lost 0 bases, V lost 5 bases, and 12 bases had no gene match. The chain joins TRBV7-9 to TRBJ1-5; 8 bases are a match to TRBD1. The sequencing here drew on peripheral blood, taken on day 0 of AZD1222 vaccination. The sequence came from an adult in good health. The CDR3 DNA follows: TGTGCCAGCAGCCCAACAGGGGGAGGGGGCTATAGCAATCAGCCCCAGCATTTT. It specifies CASSPTGGGGYSNQPQHF.